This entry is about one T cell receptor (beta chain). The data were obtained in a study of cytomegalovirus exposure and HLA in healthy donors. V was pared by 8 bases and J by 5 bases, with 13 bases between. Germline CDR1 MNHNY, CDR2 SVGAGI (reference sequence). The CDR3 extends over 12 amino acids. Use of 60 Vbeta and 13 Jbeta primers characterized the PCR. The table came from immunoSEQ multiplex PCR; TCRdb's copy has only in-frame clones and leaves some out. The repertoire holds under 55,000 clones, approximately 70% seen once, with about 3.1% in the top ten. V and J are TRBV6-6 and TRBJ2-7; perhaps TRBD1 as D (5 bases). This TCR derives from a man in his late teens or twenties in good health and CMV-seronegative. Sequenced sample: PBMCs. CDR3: CASSQVLDEQYF. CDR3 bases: TGTGCCAGCTCACAGGTTTTAGACGAGCAGTACTTC.